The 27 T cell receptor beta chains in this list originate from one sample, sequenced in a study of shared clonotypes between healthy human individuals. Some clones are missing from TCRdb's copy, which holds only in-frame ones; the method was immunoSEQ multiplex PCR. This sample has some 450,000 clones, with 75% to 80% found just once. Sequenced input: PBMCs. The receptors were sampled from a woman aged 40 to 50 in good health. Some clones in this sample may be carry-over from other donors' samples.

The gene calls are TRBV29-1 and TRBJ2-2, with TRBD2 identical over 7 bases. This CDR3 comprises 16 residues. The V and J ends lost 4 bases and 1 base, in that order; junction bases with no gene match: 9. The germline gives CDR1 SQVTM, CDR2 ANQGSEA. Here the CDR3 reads CSVVLREGLNTGELFF. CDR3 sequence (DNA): TGCAGCGTTGTCTTGAGGGAGGGCCTGAACACCGGGGAGCTGTTTTTT.

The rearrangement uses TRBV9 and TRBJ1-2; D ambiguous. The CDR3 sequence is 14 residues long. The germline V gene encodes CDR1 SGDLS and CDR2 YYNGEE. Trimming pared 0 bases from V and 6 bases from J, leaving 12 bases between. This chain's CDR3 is CASSVGPDGDGYTF. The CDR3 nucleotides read TGTGCCAGCAGCGTAGGCCCAGACGGAGATGGCTACACCTTC.

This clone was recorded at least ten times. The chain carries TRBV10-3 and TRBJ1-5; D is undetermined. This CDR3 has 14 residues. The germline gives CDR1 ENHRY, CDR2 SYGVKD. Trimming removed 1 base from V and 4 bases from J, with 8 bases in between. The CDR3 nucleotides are TGTGCCATCAGTGAGTTGGGCAGAAATCAGCCCCAGCATTTT. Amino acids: CAISELGRNQPQHF.

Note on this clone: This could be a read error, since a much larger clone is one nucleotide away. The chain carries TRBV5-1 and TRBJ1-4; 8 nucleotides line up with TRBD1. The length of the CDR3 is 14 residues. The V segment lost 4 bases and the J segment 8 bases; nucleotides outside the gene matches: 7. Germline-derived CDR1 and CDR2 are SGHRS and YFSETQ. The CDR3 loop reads CASSTGQGGEKLFF. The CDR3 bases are TGCGCCAGCAGCACCGGACAGGGCGGGGAAAAACTGTTTTTT. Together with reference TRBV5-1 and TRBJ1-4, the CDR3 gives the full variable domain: KAGVTQTPRYLIKTRGQQVTLSCSPISGHRSVSWYQQTPGQGLQFLFEYFSETQRNKGNFPGRFSGRQFSNSRSEMNVSTLELGDSALYLCASSTGQGGEKLFFGSGTQLSVL.

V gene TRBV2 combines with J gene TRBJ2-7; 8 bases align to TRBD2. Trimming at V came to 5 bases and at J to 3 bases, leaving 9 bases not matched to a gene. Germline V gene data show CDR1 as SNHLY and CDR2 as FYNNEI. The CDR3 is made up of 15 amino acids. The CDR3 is CASSPGLATIYEQYF. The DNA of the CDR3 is TGTGCCAGCAGTCCTGGACTAGCCACAATCTACGAGCAGTACTTC.

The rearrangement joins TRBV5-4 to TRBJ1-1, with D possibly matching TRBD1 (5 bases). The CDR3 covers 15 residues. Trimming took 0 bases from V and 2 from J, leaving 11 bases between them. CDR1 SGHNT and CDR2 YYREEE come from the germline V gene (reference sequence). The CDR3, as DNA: TGTGCCAGCAGCTTGGCCAGCGGGGCTAACACTGAAGCTTTCTTT. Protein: CASSLASGANTEAFF.

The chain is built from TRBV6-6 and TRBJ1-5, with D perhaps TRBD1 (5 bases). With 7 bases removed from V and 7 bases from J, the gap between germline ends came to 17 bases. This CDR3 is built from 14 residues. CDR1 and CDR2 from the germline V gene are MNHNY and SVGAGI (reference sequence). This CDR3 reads CASTKDGQRQPQHF. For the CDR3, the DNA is TGTGCCAGCACCAAAGATGGACAAAGGCAGCCCCAGCATTTT.

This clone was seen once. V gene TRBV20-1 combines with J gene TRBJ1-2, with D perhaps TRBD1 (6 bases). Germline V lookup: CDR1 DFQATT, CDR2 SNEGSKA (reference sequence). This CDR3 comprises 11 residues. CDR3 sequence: CRATGAYGYTF. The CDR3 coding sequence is TGCAGGGCGACAGGAGCCTATGGCTACACCTTC.

The CDR3 region has the DNA TGTGCCAGCAGTCCCATCGGGTACACAGATACGCAGTATTTT. Translated: CASSPIGYTDTQYF. The chain couples TRBV7-6 to TRBJ2-3; D remains ambiguous. The V and J ends lost 6 bases and 2 bases respectively, with 12 bases between them. The CDR3 consists of 14 residues. CDR1 is SGHVS and CDR2 is FNYEAQ in the germline V gene.

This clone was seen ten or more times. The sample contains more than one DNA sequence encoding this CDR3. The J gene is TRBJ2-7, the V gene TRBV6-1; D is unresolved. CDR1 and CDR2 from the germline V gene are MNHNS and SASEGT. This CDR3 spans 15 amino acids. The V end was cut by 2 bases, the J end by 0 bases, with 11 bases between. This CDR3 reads CASSEPWPSSYEQYF. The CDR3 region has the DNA TGTGCCAGCAGTGAACCCTGGCCCAGCTCCTACGAGCAGTACTTC.

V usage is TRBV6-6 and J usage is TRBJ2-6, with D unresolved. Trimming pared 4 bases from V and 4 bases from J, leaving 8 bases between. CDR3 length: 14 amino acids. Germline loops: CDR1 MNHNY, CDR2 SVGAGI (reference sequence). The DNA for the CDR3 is TGTGCCAGCAGTTCGTTTATCGGGGCCAACGTCCTGACTTTC. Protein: CASSSFIGANVLTF.

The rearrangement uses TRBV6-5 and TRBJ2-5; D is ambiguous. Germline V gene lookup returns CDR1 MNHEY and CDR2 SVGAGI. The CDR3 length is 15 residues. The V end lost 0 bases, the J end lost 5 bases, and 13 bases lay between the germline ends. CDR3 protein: CASSYSTLVLETQYF. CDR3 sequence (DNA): TGTGCCAGCAGTTACTCGACTCTAGTTTTGGAGACCCAGTACTTC.

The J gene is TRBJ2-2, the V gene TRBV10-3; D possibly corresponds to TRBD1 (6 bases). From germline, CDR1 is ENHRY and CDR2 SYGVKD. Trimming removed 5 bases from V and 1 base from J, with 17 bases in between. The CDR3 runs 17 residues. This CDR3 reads CAISNPPGTLNTGELFF. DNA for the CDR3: TGTGCCATCAGTAACCCCCCCGGGACACTGAACACCGGGGAGCTGTTTTTT.

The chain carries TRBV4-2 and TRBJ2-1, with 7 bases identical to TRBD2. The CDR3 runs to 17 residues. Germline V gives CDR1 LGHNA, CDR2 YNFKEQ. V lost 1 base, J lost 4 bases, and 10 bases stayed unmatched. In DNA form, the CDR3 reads TGTGCCAGCAGCCAAGCCTTATCTAGCGGACCATACAATGAGCAGTTCTTC. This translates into CASSQALSSGPYNEQFF.

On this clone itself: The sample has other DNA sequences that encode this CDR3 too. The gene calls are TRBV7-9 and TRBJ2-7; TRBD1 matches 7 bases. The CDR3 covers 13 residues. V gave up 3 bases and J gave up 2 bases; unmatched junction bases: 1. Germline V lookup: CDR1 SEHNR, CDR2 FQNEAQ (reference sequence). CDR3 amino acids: CASSLQGAYEQYF. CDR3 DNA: TGTGCCAGCAGCTTGCAGGGGGCCTACGAGCAGTACTTC.

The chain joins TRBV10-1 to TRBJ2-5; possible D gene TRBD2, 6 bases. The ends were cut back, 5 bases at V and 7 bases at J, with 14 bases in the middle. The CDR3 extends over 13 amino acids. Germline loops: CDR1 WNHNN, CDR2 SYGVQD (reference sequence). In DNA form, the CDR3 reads TGCGCCAGCAGTTCTGGGGCGCGGGGGACCCAGTACTTC. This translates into CASSSGARGTQYF.

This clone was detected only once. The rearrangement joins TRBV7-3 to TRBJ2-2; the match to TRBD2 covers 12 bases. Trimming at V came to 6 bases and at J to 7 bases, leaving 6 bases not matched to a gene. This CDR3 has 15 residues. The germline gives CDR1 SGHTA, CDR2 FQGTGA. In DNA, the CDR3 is TGTGCCAGCAGTTCCGGACTAGCGGGACACGGGGAGCTGTTTTTT. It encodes CASSSGLAGHGELFF.

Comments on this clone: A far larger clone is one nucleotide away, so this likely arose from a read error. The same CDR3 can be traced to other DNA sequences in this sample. CDR3 residues: CASSSLTGTLNQPQHF. The CDR3 DNA follows: TGTGCCAGCAGTTCCCTAACAGGGACTCTCAATCAGCCCCAGCATTTT. V usage is TRBV28 and J usage is TRBJ1-5, with D possibly TRBD1 on 6 matching bases. The ends were cut back, 4 bases at V and 3 bases at J, with 16 bases in the middle. This CDR3 has 16 residues. Germline CDR1 reads MDHEN; CDR2 reads SYDVKM.

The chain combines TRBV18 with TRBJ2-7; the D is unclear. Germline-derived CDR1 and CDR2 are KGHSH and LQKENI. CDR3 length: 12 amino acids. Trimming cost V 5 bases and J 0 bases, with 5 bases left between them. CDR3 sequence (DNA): TGTGCCAGCTCAGCGACCTCCTACGAGCAGTACTTC. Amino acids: CASSATSYEQYF.

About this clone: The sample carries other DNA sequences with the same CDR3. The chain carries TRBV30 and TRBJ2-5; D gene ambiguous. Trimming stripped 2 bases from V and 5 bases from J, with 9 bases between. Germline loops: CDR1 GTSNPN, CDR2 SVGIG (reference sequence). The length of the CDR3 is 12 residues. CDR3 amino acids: CAWSPRLETQYF. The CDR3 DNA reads TGTGCCTGGAGTCCTAGATTGGAGACCCAGTACTTC.

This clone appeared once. Here the CDR3 DNA reads TGTGCCAGCAGCCAAGATACGGCTAGCGGGAGGTCGGGCTCCTACAATGAGCAGTTCTTC. Encoded protein: CASSQDTASGRSGSYNEQFF. The chain joins TRBV4-2 to TRBJ2-1; 11 nucleotides align to TRBD2. Germline V gene sequence: CDR1 LGHNA, CDR2 YNFKEQ. This CDR3 is 20 amino acids long. With V trimmed by 0 bases and J by 0 bases, 10 bases remained unmatched.

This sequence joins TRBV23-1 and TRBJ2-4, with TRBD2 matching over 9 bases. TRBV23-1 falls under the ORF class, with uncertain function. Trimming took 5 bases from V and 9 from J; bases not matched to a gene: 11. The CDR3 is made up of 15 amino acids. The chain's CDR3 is CASSVREGRIPIQYF. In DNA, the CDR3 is TGCGCCAGCAGTGTGCGGGAGGGCCGGATACCCATTCAGTACTTC.

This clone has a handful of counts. This CDR3 is CASSVRGSNQPQHF. In nucleotides, the CDR3 is TGTGCCAGCAGCGTAAGGGGTAGCAATCAGCCCCAGCATTTT. The chain employs TRBV14 and TRBJ1-5; possible D gene TRBD1, 5 bases. Deletions cut 5 bases from V and 0 bases from J, with 8 bases between. This CDR3 region has 14 residues. Looked up from germline, CDR1 is SGHDN and CDR2 is FVKESK.

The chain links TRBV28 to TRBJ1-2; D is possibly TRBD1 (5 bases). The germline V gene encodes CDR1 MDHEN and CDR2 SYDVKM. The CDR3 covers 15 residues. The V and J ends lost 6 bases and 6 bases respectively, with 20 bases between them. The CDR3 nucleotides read TGTGCCAGCAGAAAAATCCAGGGAGGTATAAATGGCTACACCTTC. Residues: CASRKIQGGINGYTF.

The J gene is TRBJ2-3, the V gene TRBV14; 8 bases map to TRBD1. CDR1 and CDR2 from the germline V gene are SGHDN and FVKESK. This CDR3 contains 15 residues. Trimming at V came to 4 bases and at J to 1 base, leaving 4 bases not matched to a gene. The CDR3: CASSLRGRRTDTQYF. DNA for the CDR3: TGTGCCAGCAGCCTCAGGGGGCGCCGCACAGATACGCAGTATTTT.

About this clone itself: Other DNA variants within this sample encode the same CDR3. This CDR3 reads CASSLTSGSYEQYF. The DNA of the CDR3 is TGTGCCAGCAGCTTAACTAGCGGGAGTTACGAGCAGTACTTC. The gene calls are TRBV7-8 and TRBJ2-7; 11 nucleotides match TRBD2. Unmatched junction bases numbered 1, after V lost 2 bases and J lost 4 bases. The CDR3 contains 14 residues. CDR1 is SGHVS and CDR2 is FQNEAQ in the germline V gene.

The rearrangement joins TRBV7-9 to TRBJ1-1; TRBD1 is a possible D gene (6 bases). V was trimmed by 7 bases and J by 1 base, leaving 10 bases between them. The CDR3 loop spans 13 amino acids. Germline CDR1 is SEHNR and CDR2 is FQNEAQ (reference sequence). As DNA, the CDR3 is TGTGCCAGCAATACACAGGGGAACACTGAAGCTTTCTTT. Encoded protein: CASNTQGNTEAFF.